These 24 T cell receptor beta chains originate from one sample sequenced in a study of control samples from healthy donors and cancer patients. The repertoire was sequenced with immunoSEQ multiplex PCR; TCRdb's copy has only in-frame clones and lacks some. The sample contains about 86,000 clones, 85% to 90% of which appear only once. The sequencing sample was made of PBMCs. Source of these receptors: a woman in her forties or fifties with colorectal cancer.

The chain joins TRBV7-2 to TRBJ1-1; the match to TRBD1 covers 7 bases. V shed 6 bases and J 4 bases; nucleotides not matched to a gene: 5. Germline V lookup: CDR1 SGHTA, CDR2 FQGNSA. CDR3 size: 13 residues. CDR3 nucleotide sequence: TGTGCCAGCAGACAGGGGAGAGGCACTGAAGCTTTCTTT. It specifies CASRQGRGTEAFF.

The J gene is TRBJ1-3, the V gene TRBV7-9, with unresolved D. Trimming shortened V by 1 base and J by 0 bases, and 4 bases separated the two germline ends. The CDR3 consists of 14 residues. CDR1 and CDR2 (germline): SEHNR, FQNEAQ (reference sequence). The CDR3 loop reads CASSLGLSGNTIYF. CDR3 DNA sequence: TGTGCCAGCAGCTTAGGTCTCTCTGGAAACACCATATATTTT. The whole variable domain, remainder taken from reference TRBV7-9 and TRBJ1-3, is DTGVSQNPRHKITKRGQNVTFRCDPISEHNRLYWYRQTLGQGPEFLTYFQNEAQLEKSRLLSDRFSAERPKGSFSTLEIQRTEQGDSAMYLCASSLGLSGNTIYFGEGSWLTVV.

The chain employs TRBV7-2 and TRBJ2-1; 9 bases are shared with TRBD2. V lost 6 bases, J lost 10 bases, and 4 bases stayed unmatched. CDR1 and CDR2 from the germline V gene are SGHTA and FQGNSA. The CDR3 spans 12 residues. The CDR3 sequence is CASSSGLAEQFF. The CDR3 DNA is TGTGCCAGCAGTTCGGGACTAGCAGAGCAGTTCTTC.

This clone was counted a single time. This chain connects TRBV12-3 or TRBV12-4 to TRBJ1-1; D gene ambiguous. Trimming pared 1 base from V and 1 base from J, leaving 4 bases between. CDR3 size: 13 residues. The CDR3 coding sequence is TGTGCCAGCAGTTTAGAACAGAACACTGAAGCTTTCTTT. Amino acids: CASSLEQNTEAFF.

The chain employs TRBV20-1 and TRBJ1-3; no clear D. Germline CDR1 reads DFQATT; CDR2 reads SNEGSKA (reference sequence). Deletions cut 6 bases from V and 2 bases from J, with 5 bases between. This CDR3 has 11 residues. The CDR3 spells CSASTGNTIYF. CDR3 in DNA: TGCAGTGCCAGCACTGGAAACACCATATATTTT.

The V gene is TRBV7-2, the J gene TRBJ2-3; TRBD2 aligns across 13 bases. Germline loops: CDR1 SGHTA, CDR2 FQGNSA. The CDR3 covers 17 residues. V lost 5 bases and J lost 2; bases outside the gene matches: 7. The CDR3 sequence is CASSARLAGGSTDTQYF. CDR3 DNA: TGTGCCAGCAGCGCCCGACTAGCGGGGGGTTCCACAGATACGCAGTATTTT.

This chain uses TRBV5-4 with TRBJ2-6; TRBD2 matches 7 bases. In germline, CDR1 is SGHNT, CDR2 YYREEE (reference sequence). V shed 0 bases, J shed 3 bases, and the junction held 9 bases outside the gene matches. This CDR3 has 18 amino acids. In DNA form, the CDR3 reads TGTGCCAGCAGCTTGGGTGGCGGAAAGCGGGGTGGGGCCAACGTCCTGACTTTC. This codes for CASSLGGGKRGGANVLTF.

The chain links TRBV2 to TRBJ2-3, with TRBD2 matching 9 bases. The CDR3 is 14 amino acids. The V segment lost 6 bases and the J segment 2 bases; nucleotides outside the gene matches: 3. Looked up from germline, CDR1 is SNHLY and CDR2 is FYNNEI. The CDR3 spells CASSRLAVTDTQYF. As DNA, the CDR3 is TGTGCCAGCAGCCGACTAGCGGTCACAGATACGCAGTATTTT.

The CDR3 DNA is TGTGCCAGTAGTATAAAGGCCGGGGAAGCTTTCTTT. Translation gives CASSIKAGEAFF. The V gene is TRBV19, the J gene TRBJ1-1; no reliable D call. Trimming shortened V by 2 bases and J by 8 bases, and 9 bases separated the two germline ends. The CDR3 loop spans 12 amino acids. CDR1 and CDR2 from the germline V gene are LNHDA and SQIVND (reference sequence).

J is TRBJ1-2 and V is TRBV6-2 or TRBV6-3, with TRBD1 matching over 7 bases. The CDR3 runs 14 residues. The germline V gene has CDR1 MNHEY and CDR2 SVGEGT. The V gene end was trimmed by 6 bases and the J gene end by 3 bases; junction bases not matched to a gene: 7. The CDR3 sequence is CASSRQTGHYGYTF. The CDR3 region has the DNA TGTGCCAGCAGCAGACAGACAGGGCACTATGGCTACACCTTC.

This clone was picked up one time. The chain combines TRBV7-9 with TRBJ2-3, with 9 positions matching TRBD2. This CDR3 spans 15 amino acids. Germline CDR1 reads SEHNR; CDR2 reads FQNEAQ (reference sequence). Losses at the gene ends were 3 bases for V and 6 bases for J; bases not matched to a gene: 7. The CDR3 DNA reads as TGTGCCAGCAGCTTCCGAGCGGGGGGATCCGATACGCAGTATTTT. This gives the protein CASSFRAGGSDTQYF.

The CDR3 reads CAWFPHDLYF. The DNA for the CDR3 is TGTGCCTGGTTCCCCCACGACCTATATTTT. V gene TRBV30 combines with J gene TRBJ1-3; D unclear. This CDR3 is 10 amino acids long. Trimming shortened V by 5 bases and J by 14 bases, and 13 bases separated the two germline ends. Germline CDR1 is GTSNPN and CDR2 is SVGIG (reference sequence).

This chain uses TRBV7-9 with TRBJ2-5; 9 positions agree with TRBD2. The CDR3 has 14 residues. Germline V gene data show CDR1 as SEHNR and CDR2 as FQNEAQ (reference sequence). V lost 5 bases and J lost 4; bases outside the gene matches: 5. CDR3 sequence (DNA): TGTGCCAGCAGCCCCGGGACTAGCTTAGAGACCCAGTACTTC. Translated, it gives CASSPGTSLETQYF. Together with reference TRBV7-9 and TRBJ2-5, the CDR3 gives the full variable domain: DTGVSQNPRHKITKRGQNVTFRCDPISEHNRLYWYRQTLGQGPEFLTYFQNEAQLEKSRLLSDRFSAERPKGSFSTLEIQRTEQGDSAMYLCASSPGTSLETQYFGPGTRLLVL.

The J gene is TRBJ1-6, the V gene TRBV28; no reliable D call. This CDR3 region has 13 residues. V was shortened by 2 bases and J by 11 bases, with 10 bases between the two germline ends. CDR1 MDHEN and CDR2 SYDVKM come from the germline V gene. The CDR3 loop reads CASSLDRRAPLHF. CDR3 nucleotides: TGTGCCAGCAGTTTAGACCGTAGGGCACCCCTCCACTTT.

V usage is TRBV7-2 and J usage is TRBJ1-4; weak D call: TRBD1 (5 bases). The CDR3 sequence is 15 residues long. CDR1 and CDR2 (germline): SGHTA, FQGNSA. The V and J ends lost 3 bases and 4 bases respectively, with 12 bases between them. The CDR3 sequence: CASSFFQGFNEKLFF. CDR3 DNA sequence: TGTGCCAGCAGCTTTTTCCAGGGCTTTAATGAAAAACTGTTTTTT.

The chain uses TRBV5-1 and TRBJ1-1; D is possibly TRBD1 (6 bases). The CDR3 has 14 residues. Looked up from germline, CDR1 is SGHRS and CDR2 is YFSETQ. V gave up 0 bases and J gave up 7 bases, with 13 bases separating them. The CDR3 nucleotides are TGCGCCAGCAGCTTGGCCGGGGGGGCTGGTGAAGCTTTCTTT. Protein sequence: CASSLAGGAGEAFF. The entire variable domain, with the rest obtained from reference TRBV5-1 and TRBJ1-1, is as follows: KAGVTQTPRYLIKTRGQQVTLSCSPISGHRSVSWYQQTPGQGLQFLFEYFSETQRNKGNFPGRFSGRQFSNSRSEMNVSTLELGDSALYLCASSLAGGAGEAFFGQGTRLTVV.

The chain employs TRBV7-2 and TRBJ2-7, with 10 bases lining up with TRBD2. Germline V gene data show CDR1 as SGHTA and CDR2 as FQGNSA. The CDR3 consists of 14 residues. V lost 5 bases, J lost 2 bases, and 3 bases stayed unmatched. The DNA for the CDR3 is TGTGCCAGCAGCATCAGCGGGGGGGCCTACGAGCAGTACGTC. It yields the protein CASSISGGAYEQYV.

The V call is TRBV6-2 or TRBV6-3, the J call TRBJ2-3, with D unclear. The length of the CDR3 is 14 residues. Looked up from germline, CDR1 is MNHEY and CDR2 is SVGEGT. Trimming cost V 2 bases and J 4 bases, with 10 bases left between them. For the CDR3, the DNA is TGTGCCAGCAGTTACAAGGGTTCGGCAGATACGCAGTATTTT. Translating gives CASSYKGSADTQYF.

This clone occurred once. The chain joins TRBV4-1 to TRBJ1-4, with D uncertain. The germline CDR1 and CDR2 sequences are MGHRA and YSYEKL. The germline V and J ends were trimmed by 1 base and 4 bases, with 7 bases remaining between them. The CDR3 covers 14 residues. CDR3 DNA sequence: TGCGCCAGCAGCCAAGTGGCGTATAATGAAAAACTGTTTTTT. It translates to CASSQVAYNEKLFF.

The chain has TRBV7-3 and TRBJ1-2; 9 nucleotides match TRBD1. Germline assignment: CDR1 SGHTA and CDR2 FQGTGA. The CDR3 totals 14 residues. The trim removed 8 bases at V and 4 bases at J, leaving 8 bases unmatched. CDR3 sequence: CASSPGQGAYGYTF. For the CDR3, the DNA is TGTGCCAGCTCGCCGGGACAGGGAGCCTATGGCTACACCTTC.

This clone was seen only a few times. The rearrangement links TRBV6-1 to TRBJ1-2; no firm D call. V was clipped by 1 base and J by 0 bases, with 12 bases between them. The CDR3 loop spans 16 amino acids. Germline CDR1 is MNHNS and CDR2 is SASEGT. CDR3 nucleotides: TGTGCCAGCAGTGAAGAGGAATTGGCAGCTAACTATGGCTACACCTTC. Translated: CASSEEELAANYGYTF.

This chain connects TRBV5-6 to TRBJ1-6; D is perhaps TRBD1 (6 bases). This CDR3 region has 16 residues. The V end lost 2 bases, the J end lost 1 base, and 10 bases lay between the germline ends. Germline V gives CDR1 SGHDT, CDR2 YYEEEE. CDR3 protein: CASSLKGGSYNSPLHF. CDR3 nucleotide sequence: TGTGCCAGCAGCTTAAAGGGGGGATCCTATAATTCACCCCTCCACTTT.

The chain has TRBV6-5 and TRBJ1-1; 10 bases are shared with TRBD1. The CDR3 length is 14 residues. V shed 5 bases, J shed 11 bases, and the junction held 11 bases outside the gene matches. Germline V gene lookup returns CDR1 MNHEY and CDR2 SVGAGI. The CDR3 here is CASSTGTGAGGAFF. The CDR3 DNA is TGTGCCAGCAGTACCGGGACAGGGGCAGGAGGGGCTTTCTTT.

This rearrangement joins TRBV4-3 to TRBJ1-2; TRBD1 is a possible D gene (6 bases). Germline V gives CDR1 LGHNA, CDR2 YSLEER. The CDR3 covers 14 residues. V was shortened by 5 bases and J by 7 bases, with 17 bases between the two germline ends. The CDR3 region is CASSSGWGAGGYTF. The CDR3 DNA reads TGCGCCAGCAGCTCAGGGTGGGGGGCCGGTGGCTACACCTTC.